A single count supports the clone carrying this T cell receptor beta chain. This specimen comes from a study of Ad26.COV2.S vaccination and SARS-CoV-2 variants. Treatment noted: some 20 received Ad26.COV2.S at low or high dose, single or two shots; roughly five received placebo; per-sample allocation not given. Repertoires come from day 63 after the first vaccine or placebo injection. Profiled with immunoSEQ multiplex PCR; TCRdb holds only in-frame clones, not every one. This sample carries nearly 400,000 clones, around 89% of them seen once, and the ten largest clones take approximately 1.9%. CDR1 is LNHDA, CDR2 SQIVND, per germline (reference sequence). The CDR3 is 15 residues long. The ends lost 2 bases at V and 6 bases at J; junction bases unmatched: 5.

The sequencing here drew on peripheral blood, taken in a trial of Ad26.COV2.S vaccine versus placebo. The gene calls are TRBV19 and TRBJ2-1; TRBD2 aligns across 9 bases. This clonotype originated in a person between 18 and 60 years old who received the Ad26.COV2.S COVID-19 vaccine or a placebo. CDR3 sequence reads: CASSIRGLAANEQFF. The DNA for the CDR3 is TGTGCCAGTAGTATAAGGGGACTAGCTGCCAATGAGCAGTTCTTC.